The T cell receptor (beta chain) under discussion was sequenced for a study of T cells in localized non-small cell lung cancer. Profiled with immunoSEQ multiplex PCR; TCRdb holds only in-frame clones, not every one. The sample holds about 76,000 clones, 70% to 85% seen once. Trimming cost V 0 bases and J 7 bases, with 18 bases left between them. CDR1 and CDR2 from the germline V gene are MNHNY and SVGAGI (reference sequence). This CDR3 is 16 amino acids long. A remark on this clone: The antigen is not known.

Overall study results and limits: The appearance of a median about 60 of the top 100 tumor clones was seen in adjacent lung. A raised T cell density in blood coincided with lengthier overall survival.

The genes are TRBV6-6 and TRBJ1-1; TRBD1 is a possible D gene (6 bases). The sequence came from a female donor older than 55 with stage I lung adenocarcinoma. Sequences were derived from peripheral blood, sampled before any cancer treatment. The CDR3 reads CASSYSRLRGADEAFF. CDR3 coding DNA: TGTGCCAGCAGTTACTCGAGATTACGGGGGGCAGATGAAGCTTTCTTT.